The present T cell receptor beta chain was sequenced within a study of response to subunit inactivated influenza vaccine. Whole-study results and caveats: Every seasonal influenza vaccination brings in few new T cells, the authors suggested.

This clonotype was detected ten times or more. The target antigen is unknown. The CDR3 is made up of 17 amino acids. V lost 6 bases to trimming and J lost 5 bases; unmatched junction nucleotides: 15. Using its own MiXCR run on the RT-PCR reads, TCRdb lists one record per CDR3 protein. The data hold some 540,000 distinct CDR3 sequences, with approximately 22% observed a single time. The data were also submitted as part of a second study, on T cells expressing NK-cell markers. That investigation notes: The TCR beta cDNA came from 5'RACE template switching with UMIs. It was sorted CD3+CD56-NKG2C+, CD3+CD56+NKG2C- and CD3+CD56+NKG2C+ T cells that provided the TCR beta repertoires. In several donors, dominant clonotypes made up roughly 25-60.1% of CD3+CD56-NKG2C+ cells. Evidence did not settle whether expanded NKG2C+ T cell clones targeted HCMV.

The TCR originated in a man aged 45 to 65 who received an inactivated influenza vaccine. V and J are TRBV12-3 or TRBV12-4 and TRBJ2-5; TRBD2 aligns across 10 bases. This specimen was CD4+ T cells sorted from PBMCs, taken roughly 12 days after vaccination. The CDR3 coding sequence is TGTGCCAGCAGGCGTACTAGCGGGAACCCCCTTAGGGAGACCCAGTACTTC. Amino acid sequence: CASRRTSGNPLRETQYF.